This T cell receptor (beta chain) originates from a study of T-cell memory formation after mild COVID-19. Overall study: TCR clusters were largely donor specific. Notes on the study in general: Detection of some responders pre-infection suggested pre-existing cross-reactive memory T cells participated. Later expanders leaned CD4+, whereas clones that contracted between day 15 and 85 were balanced CD4/CD8.

This CDR3 comprises 14 residues. Concerning this clonotype itself: Its antigen is unknown.

Each CDR3 protein gets one entry after TCRdb re-called the 5' RACE reads with MiXCR. The data contain about 160,000 distinct CDR3 sequences, roughly 31% of them singletons. This chain uses TRBV12-1 with TRBJ1-2; the table assigns TRBD1, which was not confirmed against the DNA. TRBV12-1 counts as a pseudogene. The receptor comes from an adult woman who had mild COVID-19 (a few samples of this study predate the infection). Cell type and time point are not known. Input material: PBMCs or a T cell subset sorted from them (not recorded which). The DNA for the CDR3 is TGTGCCAGCAGCTCGGACAGGGGAGATGGTGGCTACACCTTC. Its protein product is CASSSDRGDGGYTF.